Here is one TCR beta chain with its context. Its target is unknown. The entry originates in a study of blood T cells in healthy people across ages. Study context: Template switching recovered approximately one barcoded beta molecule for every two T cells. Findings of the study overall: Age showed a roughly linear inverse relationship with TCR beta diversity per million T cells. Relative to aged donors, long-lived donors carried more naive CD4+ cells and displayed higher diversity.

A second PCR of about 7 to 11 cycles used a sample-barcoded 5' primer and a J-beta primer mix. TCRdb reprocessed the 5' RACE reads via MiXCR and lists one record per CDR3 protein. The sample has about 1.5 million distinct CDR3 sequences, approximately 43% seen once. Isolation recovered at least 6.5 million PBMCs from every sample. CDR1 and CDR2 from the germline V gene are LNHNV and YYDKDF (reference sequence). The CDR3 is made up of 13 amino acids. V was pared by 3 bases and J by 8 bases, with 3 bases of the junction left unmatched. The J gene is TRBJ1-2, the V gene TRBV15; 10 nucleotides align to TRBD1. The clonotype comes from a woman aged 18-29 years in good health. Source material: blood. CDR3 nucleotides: TGTGCCACCAGCAGTAGACAGGGGGCAGGCTACACCTTC. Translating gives CATSSRQGAGYTF.